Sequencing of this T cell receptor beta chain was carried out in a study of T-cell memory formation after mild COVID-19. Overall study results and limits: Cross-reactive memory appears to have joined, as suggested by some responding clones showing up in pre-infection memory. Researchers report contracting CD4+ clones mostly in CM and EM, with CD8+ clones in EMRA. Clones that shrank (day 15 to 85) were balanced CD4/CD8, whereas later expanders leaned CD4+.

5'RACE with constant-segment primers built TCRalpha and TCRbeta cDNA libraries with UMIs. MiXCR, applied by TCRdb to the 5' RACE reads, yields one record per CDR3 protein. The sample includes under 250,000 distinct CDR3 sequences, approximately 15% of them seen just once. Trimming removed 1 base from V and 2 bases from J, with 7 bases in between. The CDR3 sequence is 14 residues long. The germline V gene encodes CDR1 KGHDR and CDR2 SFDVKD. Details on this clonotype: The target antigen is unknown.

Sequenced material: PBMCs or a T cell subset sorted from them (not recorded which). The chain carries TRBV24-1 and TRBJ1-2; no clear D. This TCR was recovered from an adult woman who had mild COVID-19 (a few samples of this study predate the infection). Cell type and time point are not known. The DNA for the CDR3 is TGTGCCACCAGTGATTTCGGGTCGAACTATGGCTACACCTTC. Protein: CATSDFGSNYGYTF.